This T cell receptor (beta chain) was profiled in a study of CD8 T cells in ankylosing spondylitis. Whole-study results and caveats: CD8+ cells made up the disease-linked clones, which were relatively rare in peripheral blood. Past studies reported some motif variants in reactive arthritis synovial fluid and blood. From matched ankylosing spondylitis synovial fluid, disease-linked clones were reportedly recovered at significantly enriched levels. Several highly homologous variants formed a TCR beta motif that appeared characteristic of ankylosing spondylitis blood.

The CDR3 contains 15 residues. In germline, CDR1 is MGHDK, CDR2 SYGVNS. V dropped 1 base and J dropped 2 bases, with 12 bases sitting between them. A note on this clonotype: Its cognate antigen is unknown.

TCRdb re-called the 5' RACE reads through MiXCR, storing one row per CDR3 protein. This sample has 350,000 or so distinct CDR3 sequences, with 8% found just once. This clonotype originated in a male donor with ankylosing spondylitis. The chain combines TRBV25-1 with TRBJ2-7, with D maybe TRBD2 (5 bases). Sequencing was carried out using blood, either unsorted or a sorted T cell fraction (not recorded which). CDR3 bases: TGTGCCAGCAGTGAATTCCGGGGTGGGGCCTACGAGCAGTACTTC. Its protein product is CASSEFRGGAYEQYF.